This T cell receptor (beta chain) was identified in a study of T cell responses to AZD1222 COVID-19 vaccine (dated by TCRdb to the early 2020s). General notes on the study: Because spike-specific TCR depth and breadth did not differ between the two schedules, AZD1222 recipients who got a second dose at roughly 4 weeks were pooled with those who got a second dose at roughly 12 weeks. A total of approximately 250 trial participants underwent TCR sequencing, of whom roughly 210 had received two doses of AZD1222 and around 25 had received two doses of the MenACWY control vaccine. Enrollment into the trials was organized by age into subgroups of 18-55, 56-69 and 70-plus years, and those subgroups contained roughly 150, 30 and 60 TCR-sequenced participants, respectively.

What the research found in general, with its limitations: Because no day 14 peak-response samples were available, repertoires were characterized only after the peak T cell response. In the small 56-69-year group, the increase in depth fell short of significance, most likely because of low power. Only five or six AZD1222 recipients were SARS-CoV-2 seropositive at baseline, limiting conclusions about previously exposed vaccinees. After two AZD1222 doses, spike-specific TCR breadth and depth were significantly higher than at day 0 and than in MenACWY recipients. Reportedly, close to half of the unique spike-specific TCRs recognized epitopes lying outside the regions that are mutated in the B.1.351 and B.1.1.7 variants. Participants were mostly white British, with more females than males. The authors suggested clonal diversity may have been underestimated. CD4 TCRs associated with the vaccine covered the entire spike protein, and the dominant responses were in regions 160-218 and 743-854.

The CDR3 regions of human TCRbeta chains were analyzed by immunosequencing. Concerning the study's data processing: Repertoire TCRs were matched against a reference library of SARS-CoV-2-specific TCRs generated with the MIRA antigen-specificity platform. Breadth was defined as the fraction of unique TCRs that were SARS-CoV-2-associated, and depth was defined as the fraction of total T cells that were SARS-CoV-2-associated. Using the MIRA data, each spike-specific TCR was mapped to the spike region that the TCR reacts to and placed in a CD4 or CD8 class. Log10-transformed breadth and depth values were compared by one-way ANOVA with Sidak's multiple comparisons tests. TCRdb took this table from immuneACCESS and kept in-frame rearrangements with V and J called. Such tables lack part of the clones; where checked against another copy, unresolved V genes explain under half of the gap, and the rest is unexplained. For V, J and clone size, that table is used; D and trimming come from the DNA. The sample table contains about 170,000 clones; only one count was recorded for about nine tenths of them. The ten largest account for 1.6% of the sample.

CDR1 and CDR2 were assigned from the germline V gene as SGHTA and FQGNSA. Counted from cysteine to phenylalanine, this CDR3 has 16 amino acids. Only the CDR3 DNA is retained, 48 bases long and in frame from the first base. V has 5 bases trimmed and J has 5 bases trimmed; junction bases matching no gene number 12. In regard to this clone: The clone's antigen remains unknown. Per-nucleotide qualities are absent, and no much larger clonotype sits a single base away.

In light of the paper, this sample's time point label describes: baseline before first vaccination. Samples from vaccinated people were obtained from the UK trials COV001 and COV002, which included a single-blind randomized controlled phase 2/3 trial of AZD1222 (ChAdOx1 nCoV-19) in healthy adults. For TCRbeta chain sequencing, PBMC samples from trial participants were taken at day 0 and at day 28 after the second dose. The material sequenced was peripheral blood, taken on day 0 of AZD1222 vaccination. The source of this sequence is an adult in good health. Recombination connected TRBV7-2 to TRBJ2-7; a stretch of 10 junction bases matches TRBD2. The CDR3 reads as follows: CASSLSPLAGADEQYF. The bases read TGTGCCAGCAGCCTCTCCCCCCTAGCGGGAGCTGACGAGCAGTACTTC.